Below, one T cell receptor beta chain is given with its context. Its antigen is not identified. The CDR3 is 13 residues long. CDR1 and CDR2 from the germline V gene are LGHNA and YSLEER. The V end was cut by 2 bases, the J end by 12 bases, with 14 bases between. This sample stems from a study of cytomegalovirus exposure and HLA in healthy donors. Study-level points and caveats: The authors listed over 150 TCR beta chains as cytomegalovirus-associated. Some public TCRs appeared in many individuals, while most sequences were rare. CMV serostatus was the only recorded immune exposure for donors.

PCR used 60 Vbeta primers and 13 Jbeta primers. The repertoire was sequenced with immunoSEQ multiplex PCR; TCRdb's copy has only in-frame clones and lacks some. Among about 60,000 clones listed, roughly four fifths were seen once. The genes are TRBV4-3 and TRBJ2-1; possibly TRBD2 for D (6 bases). The sample consisted of PBMCs. The TCR was taken from a young man in good health and CMV-seronegative. Written as DNA, the CDR3 is TGCGCCAGCAGCCAAACCTGGGGGGTAGTGCAGTTCTTC. Protein sequence: CASSQTWGVVQFF.